This entry lists 20 T cell receptor beta chains sequenced from one sample in a study of neurological immune-mediated disorders. TCRdb reprocessed the 5' RACE reads with MiXCR, giving one entry per CDR3 protein. The sample has under 75,000 distinct CDR3 sequences, 3% to 4% seen once. Sequenced sample: PBMCs. These receptor sequences come from a woman aged 45-59 years with multiple sclerosis.

This clonotype has ten or more counts. The genes are TRBV20-1 and TRBJ1-1; TRBD1 might be the D (6 bases). Germline V CDR1 and CDR2: DFQATT, SNEGSKA (reference sequence). V lost 6 bases, J lost 1 base, and 9 bases lay in between. The CDR3 covers 12 residues. The CDR3, as DNA: TGCAGTGCAAGGGGGGGGAACACTGAAGCTTTCTTT. This gives the protein CSARGGNTEAFF.

Many counts were recorded for this clonotype. The V call is TRBV29-1, the J call TRBJ2-5, with D tentatively TRBD1 (7 bases). Germline CDR1 SQVTM, CDR2 ANQGSEA. Trimming pared 7 bases from V and 1 base from J, leaving 13 bases between. This CDR3 has 13 residues. CDR3 loop: CSANQGGQETQYF. CDR3 nucleotide sequence: TGCAGCGCTAACCAGGGGGGCCAAGAGACCCAGTACTTC.

This clonotype has ten or more counts. This rearrangement joins TRBV7-2 to TRBJ2-5; D may match TRBD1 or TRBD2 (6 bases each). V was shortened by 2 bases and J by 6 bases, with 10 bases between the two germline ends. This CDR3 has 13 amino acids. Germline V CDR1 and CDR2: SGHTA, FQGNSA. CDR3 DNA: TGTGCCAGCAGCTTAATGGGGGGCAAGACCCAGTACTTC. This translates into CASSLMGGKTQYF.

This clonotype was observed at least ten times. The V and J genes are TRBV6-4 and TRBJ1-1, with D perhaps matching TRBD1 (5 bases). The CDR3 runs to 16 residues. Trimming shortened V by 7 bases and J by 5 bases, and 23 bases separated the two germline ends. Germline values: CDR1 MRHNA, CDR2 SNTAGT. The CDR3 sequence: CASKIEAGRASTEAFF. Here the CDR3 DNA reads TGTGCCAGCAAGATCGAGGCAGGGAGAGCGAGTACTGAAGCTTTCTTT.

J is TRBJ1-4 and V is TRBV5-1, with unresolved D. Trimming cost V 0 bases and J 3 bases, with 9 bases left between them. Germline CDR1 and CDR2: SGHRS and YFSETQ. The CDR3 extends over 15 amino acids. The CDR3 spells CASSLAGNSNEKLFF. The CDR3 region has the DNA TGCGCCAGCAGCTTGGCGGGGAACTCTAATGAAAAACTGTTTTTT.

This clonotype was seen many times. The chain uses TRBV5-1 and TRBJ2-7, with D hard to call. Trimming took 0 bases from V and 3 from J, leaving 7 bases between them. Germline V gene sequence: CDR1 SGHRS, CDR2 YFSETQ. CDR3 size: 13 residues. The CDR3: CASSLDGYYEQYF. CDR3 coding DNA: TGCGCCAGCAGCTTGGACGGGTACTACGAGCAGTACTTC.

This clonotype showed up many times. The gene calls are TRBV15 and TRBJ1-5, with D uncertain. This CDR3 is 14 amino acids long. Germline V gives CDR1 LNHNV, CDR2 YYDKDF (reference sequence). Trimming pared 3 bases from V and 2 bases from J, leaving 8 bases between. The CDR3 region is CATSRIRGNQPQHF. In DNA, the CDR3 is TGTGCCACCAGCAGGATCCGAGGCAATCAGCCCCAGCATTTT.

This clonotype was seen repeatedly, ten times or more. This chain uses TRBV7-2 with TRBJ2-7; D remains ambiguous. The CDR3 covers 12 residues. Trimming removed 4 bases from V and 4 bases from J, with 8 bases in between. The germline V gene encodes CDR1 SGHTA and CDR2 FQGNSA. The CDR3: CASSSTGYEQYF. CDR3 DNA sequence: TGTGCCAGCAGCTCCACGGGTTACGAGCAGTACTTC.

This clonotype has a count of ten or more. J is TRBJ2-3 and V is TRBV5-1; tentative D call: TRBD1 (6 bases). The germline V gene has CDR1 SGHRS and CDR2 YFSETQ. This CDR3 has 14 residues. V was trimmed by 4 bases and J by 6 bases, leaving 15 bases between them. CDR3 in amino acids: CASSPERGSDTQYF. Here the CDR3 DNA reads TGCGCCAGCAGCCCCGAGAGGGGGTCGGATACGCAGTATTTT.

This clonotype was observed many times. The V and J genes are TRBV29-1 and TRBJ2-3; 7 nucleotides line up with TRBD2. This CDR3 comprises 14 residues. Germline V CDR1 and CDR2: SQVTM, ANQGSEA. The trim removed 4 bases at V and 1 base at J, leaving 5 bases unmatched. DNA for the CDR3: TGCAGCGTTGGGTGGGCGGGAGGCACAGATACGCAGTATTTT. It translates to CSVGWAGGTDTQYF.

Ten or more counts support this clonotype. The chain combines TRBV4-1 with TRBJ1-3; D not certain. Looked up from germline, CDR1 is MGHRA and CDR2 is YSYEKL. V was cut by 4 bases and J by 7 bases, with 5 bases left in between. This CDR3 region has 11 residues. CDR3 sequence reads: CASSLRNTIYF. Written as DNA, the CDR3 is TGCGCCAGCAGCCTTCGGAACACCATATATTTT.

This clonotype has at least ten counts. This rearrangement joins TRBV7-2 to TRBJ2-2; 9 positions match TRBD2. Trimming at V came to 0 bases and at J to 2 bases, leaving 10 bases not matched to a gene. The CDR3 runs to 19 residues. The germline V gene has CDR1 SGHTA and CDR2 FQGNSA. This CDR3 is CASSLASSSGIPNTGELFF. CDR3 DNA: TGTGCCAGCAGCTTAGCCTCTTCTAGCGGGATCCCTAACACCGGGGAGCTGTTTTTT. The full variable domain, in which reference TRBV7-2 and TRBJ2-2 provide the parts outside the CDR3, is GAGVSQSPSNKVTEKGKDVELRCDPISGHTALYWYRQSLGQGLEFLIYFQGNSAPDKSGLPSDRFSAERTGGSVSTLTIQRTQQEDSAVYLCASSLASSSGIPNTGELFFGEGSRLTVL.

This clonotype was seen a handful of times. A much larger clonotype is one base distant, so this may be a read error. The chain has TRBV6-5 and TRBJ2-2, with D possibly matching TRBD2 (6 bases). The germline CDR1 and CDR2 sequences are MNHEY and SVGAGI. This CDR3 comprises 13 residues. Trimming cost V 4 bases and J 12 bases, with 15 bases left between them. The CDR3 DNA follows: TGTGCCAGCAGTTTGATACACGCGGGAAAGCTGTTTTTT. Protein sequence: CASSLIHAGKLFF.

This clonotype has ten or more counts. The chain has TRBV29-1 and TRBJ2-1; D not certain. The CDR3 consists of 14 residues. CDR1 is SQVTM and CDR2 is ANQGSEA in the germline V gene. The V and J ends lost 3 bases and 4 bases respectively, with 13 bases between them. CDR3: CSVDLATVYNEQFF. The CDR3 DNA sequence: TGCAGCGTTGATTTGGCCACAGTTTACAATGAGCAGTTCTTC.

This clonotype was observed at least ten times. The J gene is TRBJ2-3, the V gene TRBV15, with D unclear. V was cut by 3 bases and J by 4 bases, with 11 bases left in between. From germline, CDR1 is LNHNV and CDR2 YYDKDF (reference sequence). The CDR3 is made up of 14 amino acids. CDR3 DNA sequence: TGTGCCACCAGCAGTGGTTTACGGGCAGATACGCAGTATTTT. It specifies CATSSGLRADTQYF.

This clonotype has at least ten counts. J is TRBJ2-1 and V is TRBV27; D tentatively fits TRBD1 or TRBD2 (6 bases each). CDR1 and CDR2 (germline): MNHEY, SMNVEV (reference sequence). This CDR3 is 15 amino acids long. Between the trimmed V and J ends, which lost 8 bases and 0 bases, there was a span of 14 bases. The CDR3 coding sequence is TGTGCCAGCCGACTAGGGGGATCCTCCTACAATGAGCAGTTCTTC. This encodes CASRLGGSSYNEQFF.

This clonotype was counted ten times or more. This rearrangement joins TRBV20-1 to TRBJ2-7; possible D gene TRBD2, 5 bases. The length of the CDR3 is 11 residues. CDR1 and CDR2 (germline): DFQATT, SNEGSKA (reference sequence). The ends were cut back, 0 bases at V and 7 bases at J, with 7 bases in the middle. The CDR3: CSARDRREQYF. CDR3 DNA: TGCAGTGCTAGAGATCGGAGGGAGCAGTACTTC.

Many counts were recorded for this clonotype. The CDR3 nucleotides are TGTGCCAGCAGCTTAGCGATGCAGTTTCCGAACACTGAAGCTTTCTTT. Residues: CASSLAMQFPNTEAFF. The rearrangement joins TRBV7-8 to TRBJ1-1; D is unresolved. Germline-derived CDR1 and CDR2 are SGHVS and FQNEAQ. V lost 0 bases to trimming and J lost 1 base, with 12 bases between them. The CDR3 spans 16 residues.

This clonotype came up many times. The chain combines TRBV20-1 with TRBJ2-5; D is perhaps TRBD1 (7 bases). Looked up from germline, CDR1 is DFQATT and CDR2 is SNEGSKA (reference sequence). CDR3 length: 16 amino acids. With 2 bases removed from V and 5 bases from J, the gap between germline ends came to 21 bases. The CDR3: CSARPPARGAGETQYF. The CDR3 region has the DNA TGCAGTGCTAGACCCCCCGCCAGGGGGGCCGGGGAGACCCAGTACTTC.

As concerns this clonotype: A much larger clone is a single base away; this may be a read error. The chain recombines TRBV20-1 with TRBJ2-3; D is unresolved. V was trimmed by 7 bases and J by 5 bases, leaving 13 bases between them. The CDR3 spans 12 residues. Germline CDR1 reads DFQATT; CDR2 reads SNEGSKA (reference sequence). CDR3 in DNA: TGCAGTGATGCCCCTGGGGAAGATACGCAGTATTTT. Its protein product is CSDAPGEDTQYF.